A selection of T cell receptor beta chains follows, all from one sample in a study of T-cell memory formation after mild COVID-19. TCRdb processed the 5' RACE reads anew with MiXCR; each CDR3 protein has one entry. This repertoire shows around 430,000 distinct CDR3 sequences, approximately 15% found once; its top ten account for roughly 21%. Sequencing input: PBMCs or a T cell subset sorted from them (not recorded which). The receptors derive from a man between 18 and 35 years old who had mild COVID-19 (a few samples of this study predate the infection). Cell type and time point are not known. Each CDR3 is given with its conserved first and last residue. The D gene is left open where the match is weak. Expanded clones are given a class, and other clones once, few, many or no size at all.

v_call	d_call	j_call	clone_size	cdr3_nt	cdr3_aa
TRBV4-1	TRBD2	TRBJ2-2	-	TGCGCCAGCAGCCAAATGATGGACGGGGGGGCAACCGGGGAGCTGTTTTTT	CASSQMMDGGATGELFF
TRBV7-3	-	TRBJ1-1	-	TGTGCCAGCAGCCCCAACCCTACAGTGGCCATGAACACTGAAGCTTTCTTT	CASSPNPTVAMNTEAFF
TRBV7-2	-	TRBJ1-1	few	TGTGCCAGCAGCTTGTCATACACCGAGACTGAAGCTTTCTTT	CASSLSYTETEAFF
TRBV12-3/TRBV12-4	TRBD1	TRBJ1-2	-	TGTGCCAGCAGATTTTCAGGGGGCGCCTATGGCTACACCTTC	CASRFSGGAYGYTF
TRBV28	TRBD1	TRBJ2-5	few	TGTGCCAGCACCTCGCCGGGACAGGGGGCTTCTGAGACCCAGTACTTC	CASTSPGQGASETQYF
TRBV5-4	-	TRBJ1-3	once	TGTGCCAGCAGCTTGGCCCTGGGGGCTTCGGGAAACACCATATATTTT	CASSLALGASGNTIYF
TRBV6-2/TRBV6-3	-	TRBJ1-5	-	TGTGCCAGCAATCAACAGCCCCAGCATTTT	CASNQQPQHF
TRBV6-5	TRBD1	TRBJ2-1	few	TGTGCCAGCAGTCCGGGACAGGGCAGTGATCGGCAGTTCTTC	CASSPGQGSDRQFF
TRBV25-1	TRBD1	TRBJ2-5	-	TGTGCCAGCAAAAAGACAGGGCTCCCGGTGACCCAGTACTTC	CASKKTGLPVTQYF
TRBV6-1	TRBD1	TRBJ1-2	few	TGTGCCAGCACGCAGGGGGCTTCTGGCTACACCTTC	CASTQGASGYTF
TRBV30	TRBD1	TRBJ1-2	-	TGTGCCTGGAGTGTACGAGTAGCCCGGACAGGGGGACAGAATTATGGCTACACCTTC	CAWSVRVARTGGQNYGYTF
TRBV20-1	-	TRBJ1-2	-	TGCAGTGCTAGCGTGGATCGCCTCGGAGGCTACACCTTC	CSASVDRLGGYTF
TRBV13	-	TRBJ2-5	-	TGTGCCAGCAGCTTAGACCCCCCTCCGGGCCGACCGACCCAGTACTTC	CASSLDPPPGRPTQYF
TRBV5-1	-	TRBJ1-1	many	TGCGCCAGCAGCCCCCGGGGGGAGAACACTGAAGCTTTCTTT	CASSPRGENTEAFF
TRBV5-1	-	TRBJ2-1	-	TGCGCCAGCCAGGAGGGGGGCATATGGGTTGAGCAGTTCTTC	CASQEGGIWVEQFF
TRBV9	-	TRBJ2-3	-	TGTGCCAGCAGCGTTAGGGATGCGGGTACGCAGTATTTT	CASSVRDAGTQYF
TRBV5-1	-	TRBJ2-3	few	TGCGCCAGCAGTCGGGCGGGGGCCCCAGATACGCAGTATTTT	CASSRAGAPDTQYF
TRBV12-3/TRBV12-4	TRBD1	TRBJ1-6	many	TGTGCCAGCAGGACCCAGGCGAAGGGGGCCCCACCTGGCTCCTATAATTCACCCCTCCACTTT	CASRTQAKGAPPGSYNSPLHF
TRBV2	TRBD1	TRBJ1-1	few	TGTGCCAGCAGGGTAGGGCAGGGGGCGAACACTGAAGCTTTCTTT	CASRVGQGANTEAFF
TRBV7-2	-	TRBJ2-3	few	TGTGCCAGCAGCCAACAGCGGGATACGCAGTATTTT	CASSQQRDTQYF
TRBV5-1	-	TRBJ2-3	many	TGCGCCAGCAGCTTGACCCGGAGCACAGATACGCAGTATTTT	CASSLTRSTDTQYF
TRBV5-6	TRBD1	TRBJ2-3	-	TGTGCCAGCAGCTTACAGGGGGGATACACAGATACGCAGTATTTT	CASSLQGGYTDTQYF
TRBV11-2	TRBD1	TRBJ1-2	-	TGTGCCAGCAGCTCCGGAAGGGAGGCAGGGACAGCTGTGAACTATGGCTACACCTTC	CASSSGREAGTAVNYGYTF